The clone carrying this TCR beta chain was picked up a small number of times. RNA transcripts were the template for amplifying TCR beta CDR3 regions. An initial round of RT-PCR targeting the TCR CDR3 relied on the HTBI primer set. TCRdb processed the multiplex PCR reads anew with MiXCR; each CDR3 protein has one entry. The table lists some 510,000 distinct CDR3 sequences, more than 45% of them singletons. The data belong to a study of T cells in Graves' hyperthyroidism and ophthalmopathy. Sample: peripheral blood or thyroid tissue (not recorded which). The sequence derives from a young woman with Graves' hyperthyroidism.

The CDR3 bases are TGTGCCAGCAGCTTACGGCACCGGACGGAAGAAAACACCATATATTTT. This codes for CASSLRHRTEENTIYF. This sequence joins TRBV11-2 and TRBJ1-3; D is uncertain. Trimming took 2 bases from V and 6 from J, leaving 17 bases between them. Germline loops: CDR1 SGHAT, CDR2 FQNNGV. This CDR3 has 16 residues.